This T cell receptor beta chain derives from a study of identifying expanded T cells in peripheral blood. Points from the study as a whole: Clone count variance between approximately two-week samples rose with total template count. Over about two and four weeks, about 15 and 19 clones changed, versus around 1.1 between replicates.

The germline V gene has CDR1 SGHDN and CDR2 FVKESK. This CDR3 is 13 amino acids long. V shed 4 bases, J shed 6 bases, and the junction held 3 bases outside the gene matches. During the collection period, no donor immune events like infections were recorded. This clone was counted once. Antigen unknown. TCRdb keeps only in-frame clones here, not all; method: immunoSEQ multiplex PCR. The table has some 75,000 clones, almost 90% seen once. The specimen sequenced was blood. The chain combines TRBV14 with TRBJ2-4; 7 bases map to TRBD1. This receptor was identified in a person aged 18 to 70 in good health. The chain's CDR3 is CASSRTGINIQYF. As DNA, the CDR3 is TGTGCCAGCAGCCGGACAGGAATAAACATTCAGTACTTC.